This TCR beta chain is from a study of tumor-infiltrating lymphocytes in localized non-small cell lung cancer (dated by TCRdb to about 2021). As for the study more broadly: Patients whose samples were collected after neoadjuvant chemotherapy, as well as both smokers and never-smokers and several histologies, were included in the cohort. Each patient provided resected tumor tissue plus uninvolved lung tissue from the same patient, with the uninvolved lung tissue described as non-adjacent to the tumor. Flow cytometry, multiplex immunofluorescence, RNA-seq, exome sequencing and proteomics were applied to the same patients as TCR sequencing, which was one of several integrated assays. In total, the ICON cohort was made up of approximately 150 surgical patients who had localized non-small cell lung cancer and whose tumors were resected. A total of around 50 patients were included in the paired tumor versus uninvolved lung comparison of immunoSEQ T-cell fraction.

Overall results and qualifications from the work: Because different assays used different pieces of the same tissue, technical variation could not be distinguished from intratumor heterogeneity. Consistent with immunofluorescence CD3 counts, TCRbeta sequencing supported greater T cell infiltration in tumors than in uninvolved lung tissue. The TCR-derived T-cell fraction showed no difference between the flow cytometry-defined immunotypes IM1 (good prognosis) and IM2 (poor prognosis). Since assay coverage differed from patient to patient depending on how much tissue was available, TCR sequencing was done for only a subset of the cohort. Recurrence-free survival showed no association with tumor T-cell fraction measured by TCR sequencing (p = 0.61).

TCR sequencing with the immunoSEQ assay provided the T-cell fraction in tumor and uninvolved lung tissue. In the source study's methods: To analyze survival, patients were divided into a high T-cell fraction group (upper tertile) and a low T-cell fraction group (lower two tertiles), and the two groups were compared using a log-rank test. A signed-rank test was used to test paired tumor versus uninvolved lung differences in T-cell fraction. Entries here come from immuneACCESS through TCRdb and include only in-frame sequences with V and J called. Some clones fail to appear in such tables; in the studies checked, an unresolved V gene covers under half of the shortfall, and the cause of the remainder is unknown. V and J calls and clone size are as listed in that table; D and trimming were resolved from the DNA. For this sample there are approximately 24,000 clones; approximately 59% appear just once. Less than 6.5% of the sample goes to the ten largest clones.

The first patient joined ICON in the first half of 2016, and enrollment wrapped up when the last patient was enrolled in 2018. From a subcohort of some 76 patients, fresh tumor and matched uninvolved tissue were collected for in-depth immune analyses, including TCR sequencing. DNA for TCR sequencing was isolated from bulk tissue, and no cell sorting was done. Of note for this clone: No antigen is known for it. No much larger clonotype is one base removed from it; base qualities were not supplied.

V lost 8 bases and J lost 4 bases; the stretch between them is 12 bases long. CDR1 and CDR2, looked up from the germline V gene (reference sequence), are LNHNV and YYDKDF. The CDR3 contains 13 residues, cysteine and phenylalanine counted. The kept DNA is CDR3 alone, 39 bases in frame from the first base. The sequence joins TRBV15 to TRBJ1-5; the D gene is perhaps TRBD1, from 5 matching bases. The sequencing sample was made of lung tumor tissue. The clonotype originates from a human donor with non-small cell lung cancer. The DNA sequence reads TGTGCCACCCAAACAGGACTGAATCAGCCCCAGCATTTT. This sequence encodes CATQTGLNQPQHF.